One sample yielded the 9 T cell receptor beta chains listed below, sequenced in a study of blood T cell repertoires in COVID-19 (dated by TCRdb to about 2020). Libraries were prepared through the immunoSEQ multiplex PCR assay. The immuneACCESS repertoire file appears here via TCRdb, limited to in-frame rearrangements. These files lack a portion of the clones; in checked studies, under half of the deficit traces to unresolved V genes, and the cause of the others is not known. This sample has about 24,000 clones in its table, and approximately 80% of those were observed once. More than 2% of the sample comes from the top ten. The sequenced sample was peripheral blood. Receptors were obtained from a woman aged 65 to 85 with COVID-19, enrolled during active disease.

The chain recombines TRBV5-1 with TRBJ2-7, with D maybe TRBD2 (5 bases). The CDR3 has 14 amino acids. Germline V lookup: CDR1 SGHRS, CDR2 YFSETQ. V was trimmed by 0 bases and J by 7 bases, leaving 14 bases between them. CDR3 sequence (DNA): TGCGCCAGCAGCTTGGATACGGCGAGCGGTGAGCAGTACTTC. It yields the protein CASSLDTASGEQYF.

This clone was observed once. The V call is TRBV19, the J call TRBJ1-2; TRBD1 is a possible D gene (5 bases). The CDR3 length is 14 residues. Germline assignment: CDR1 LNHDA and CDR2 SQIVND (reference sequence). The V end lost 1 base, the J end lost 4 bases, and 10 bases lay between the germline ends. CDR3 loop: CASSIGRQSYGYTF. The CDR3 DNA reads TGTGCCAGTAGTATAGGTAGACAGTCCTATGGCTACACCTTC.

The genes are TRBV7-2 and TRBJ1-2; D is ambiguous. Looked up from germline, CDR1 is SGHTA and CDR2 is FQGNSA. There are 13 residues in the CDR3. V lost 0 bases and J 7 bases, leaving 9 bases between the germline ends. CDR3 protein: CASSLALNGGYTF. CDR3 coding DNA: TGTGCCAGCAGCTTAGCGCTCAACGGTGGCTACACCTTC.

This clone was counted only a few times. In DNA form, the CDR3 reads TGTGCCAGCAGCCAGGGCAGGACCTATGGCTACACCTTC. Its translation is CASSQGRTYGYTF. This chain joins TRBV7-2 and TRBJ1-2, with D perhaps TRBD1 (5 bases). CDR3 size: 13 residues. Germline V lookup: CDR1 SGHTA, CDR2 FQGNSA. V was shortened by 5 bases and J by 4 bases, with 11 bases between the two germline ends.

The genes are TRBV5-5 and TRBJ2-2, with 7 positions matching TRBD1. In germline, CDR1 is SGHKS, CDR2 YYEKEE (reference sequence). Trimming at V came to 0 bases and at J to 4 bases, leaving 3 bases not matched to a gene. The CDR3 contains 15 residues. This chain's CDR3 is CASSLGDRTTGELFF. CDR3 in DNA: TGTGCCAGCAGCTTGGGGGACAGAACCACCGGGGAGCTGTTTTTT.

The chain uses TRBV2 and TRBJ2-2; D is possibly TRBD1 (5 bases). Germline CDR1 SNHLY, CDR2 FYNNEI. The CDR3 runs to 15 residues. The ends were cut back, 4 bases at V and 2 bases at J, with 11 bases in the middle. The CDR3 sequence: CASSVETVNTGELFF. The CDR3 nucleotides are TGTGCCAGCAGTGTGGAGACAGTCAACACCGGGGAGCTGTTTTTT.

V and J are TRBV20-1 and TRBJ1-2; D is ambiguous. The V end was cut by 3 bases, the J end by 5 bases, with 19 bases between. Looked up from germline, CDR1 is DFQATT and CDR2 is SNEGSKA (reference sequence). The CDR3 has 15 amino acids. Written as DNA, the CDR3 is TGCAGTGCTAGTGGCCAGAGCGGGATCGGGTATGGCTACACCTTC. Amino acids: CSASGQSGIGYGYTF.

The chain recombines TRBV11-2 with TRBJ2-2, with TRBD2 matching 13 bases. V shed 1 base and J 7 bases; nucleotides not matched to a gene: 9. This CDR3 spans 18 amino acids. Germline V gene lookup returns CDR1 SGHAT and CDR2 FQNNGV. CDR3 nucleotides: TGTGCCAGCAGCTTAGGGACTAGCGGGAGACGTGTAGGCGGGGAGCTGTTTTTT. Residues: CASSLGTSGRRVGGELFF.

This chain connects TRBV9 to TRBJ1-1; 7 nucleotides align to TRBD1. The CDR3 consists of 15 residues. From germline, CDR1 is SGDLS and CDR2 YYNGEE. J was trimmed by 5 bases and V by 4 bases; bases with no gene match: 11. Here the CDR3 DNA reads TGTGCCAGCAGCTCCAGAGGAAGGGGGCGAACTGAAGCTTTCTTT. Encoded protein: CASSSRGRGRTEAFF.